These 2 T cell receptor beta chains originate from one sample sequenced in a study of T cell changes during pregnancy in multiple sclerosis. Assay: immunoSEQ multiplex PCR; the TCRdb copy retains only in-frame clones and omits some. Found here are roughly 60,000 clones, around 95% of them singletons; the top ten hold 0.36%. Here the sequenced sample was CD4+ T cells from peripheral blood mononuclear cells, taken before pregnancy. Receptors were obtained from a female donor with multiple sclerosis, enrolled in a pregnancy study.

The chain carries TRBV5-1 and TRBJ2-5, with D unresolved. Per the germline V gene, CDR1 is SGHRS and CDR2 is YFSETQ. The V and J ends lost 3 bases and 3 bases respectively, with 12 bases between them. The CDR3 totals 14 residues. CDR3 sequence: CASSSPRSEETQYF. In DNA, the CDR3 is TGCGCCAGCAGCTCCCCCCGATCAGAAGAGACCCAGTACTTC.

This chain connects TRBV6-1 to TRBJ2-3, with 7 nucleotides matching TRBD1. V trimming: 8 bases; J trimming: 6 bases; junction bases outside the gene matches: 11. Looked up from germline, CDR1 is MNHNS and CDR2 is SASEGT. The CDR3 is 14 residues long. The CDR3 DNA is TGTGCCAGCGGAAAGAGGGGGCTGGGGGATACGCAGTATTTT. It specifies CASGKRGLGDTQYF.